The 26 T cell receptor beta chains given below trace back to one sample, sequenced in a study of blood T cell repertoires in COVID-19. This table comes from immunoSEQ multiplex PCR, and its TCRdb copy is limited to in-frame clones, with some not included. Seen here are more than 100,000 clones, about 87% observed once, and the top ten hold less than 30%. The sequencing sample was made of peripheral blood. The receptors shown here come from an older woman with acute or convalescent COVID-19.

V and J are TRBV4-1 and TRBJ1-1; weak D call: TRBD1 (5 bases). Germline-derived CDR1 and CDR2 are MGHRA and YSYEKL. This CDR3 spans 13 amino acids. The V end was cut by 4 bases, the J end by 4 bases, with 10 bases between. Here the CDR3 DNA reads TGCGCCAGCAGCCTCACAGGCTTCACTGAAGCTTTCTTT. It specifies CASSLTGFTEAFF.

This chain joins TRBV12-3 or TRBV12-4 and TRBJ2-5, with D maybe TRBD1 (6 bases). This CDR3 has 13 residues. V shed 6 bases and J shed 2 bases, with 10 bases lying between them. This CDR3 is CASRTDRQETQYF. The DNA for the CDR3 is TGTGCCAGCAGAACCGACAGGCAAGAGACCCAGTACTTC.

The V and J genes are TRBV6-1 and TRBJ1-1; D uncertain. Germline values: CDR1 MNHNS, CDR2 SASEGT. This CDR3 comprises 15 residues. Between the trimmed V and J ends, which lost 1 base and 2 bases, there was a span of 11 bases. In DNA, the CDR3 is TGTGCCAGCAGTGAAGGCCCGCGGAGTAACACTGAAGCTTTCTTT. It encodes CASSEGPRSNTEAFF.

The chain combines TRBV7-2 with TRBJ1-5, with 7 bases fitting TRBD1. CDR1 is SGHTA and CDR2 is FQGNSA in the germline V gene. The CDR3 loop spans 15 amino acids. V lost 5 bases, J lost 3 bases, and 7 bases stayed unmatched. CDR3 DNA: TGTGCCAGCAGCCTCCCCGGGACAGCCAATCAGCCCCAGCATTTT. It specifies CASSLPGTANQPQHF.

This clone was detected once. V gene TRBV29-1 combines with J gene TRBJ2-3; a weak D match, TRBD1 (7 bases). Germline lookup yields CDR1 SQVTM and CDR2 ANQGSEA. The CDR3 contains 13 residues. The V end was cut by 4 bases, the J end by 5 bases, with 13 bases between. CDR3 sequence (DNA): TGCAGCGTTGGGACAGGAGGGTTAGATACGCAGTATTTT. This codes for CSVGTGGLDTQYF.

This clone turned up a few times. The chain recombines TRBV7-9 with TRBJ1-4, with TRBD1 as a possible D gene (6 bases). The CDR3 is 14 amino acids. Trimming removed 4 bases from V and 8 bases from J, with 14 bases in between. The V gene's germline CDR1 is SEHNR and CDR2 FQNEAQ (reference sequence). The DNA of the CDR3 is TGTGCCAGCAGCTCGGACCGGCAGGGGGAAAAACTGTTTTTT. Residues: CASSSDRQGEKLFF.

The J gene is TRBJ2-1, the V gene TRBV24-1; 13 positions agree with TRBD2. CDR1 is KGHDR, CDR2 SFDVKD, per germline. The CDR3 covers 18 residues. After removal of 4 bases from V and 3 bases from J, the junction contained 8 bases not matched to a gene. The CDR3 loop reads CATSDSGLAGVSYNEQFF. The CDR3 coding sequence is TGTGCCACCAGTGACTCCGGACTAGCGGGGGTTAGCTACAATGAGCAGTTCTTC.

CDR3 sequence: CASSLWLAANTGELFF. The CDR3 DNA reads TGTGCCAGCAGTTTATGGCTAGCGGCGAACACCGGGGAGCTGTTTTTT. The chain combines TRBV28 with TRBJ2-2, with TRBD2 matching over 7 bases. The germline V gene has CDR1 MDHEN and CDR2 SYDVKM. Trimming removed 0 bases from V and 0 bases from J; junction bases left unmatched: 1. The CDR3 runs to 16 residues.

DNA for the CDR3: TGTGCCAGCAGCTTAACCAGGGCAAGGAACACTGAAGCTTTCTTT. The encoded protein is CASSLTRARNTEAFF. J is TRBJ1-1 and V is TRBV7-9; perhaps TRBD1 as D (5 bases). V was trimmed by 2 bases and J by 1 base, leaving 11 bases between them. CDR3 length equals 15 residues. CDR1 is SEHNR and CDR2 is FQNEAQ in the germline V gene (reference sequence).

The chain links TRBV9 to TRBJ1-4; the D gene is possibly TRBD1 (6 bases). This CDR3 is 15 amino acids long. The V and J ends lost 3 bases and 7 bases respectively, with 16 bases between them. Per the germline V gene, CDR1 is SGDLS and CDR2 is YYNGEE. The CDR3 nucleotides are TGTGCCAGCAGCGGGACAGCCCCGACCCCTGAAAAACTGTTTTTT. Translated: CASSGTAPTPEKLFF.

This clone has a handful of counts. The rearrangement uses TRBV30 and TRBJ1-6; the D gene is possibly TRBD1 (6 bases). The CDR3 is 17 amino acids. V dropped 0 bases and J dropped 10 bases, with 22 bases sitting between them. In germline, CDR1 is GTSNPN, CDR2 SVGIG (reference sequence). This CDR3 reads CAWSVLSRAGVRSPLHF. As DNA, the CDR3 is TGTGCCTGGAGTGTACTCTCTCGGGCAGGGGTTCGGTCACCCCTCCACTTT.

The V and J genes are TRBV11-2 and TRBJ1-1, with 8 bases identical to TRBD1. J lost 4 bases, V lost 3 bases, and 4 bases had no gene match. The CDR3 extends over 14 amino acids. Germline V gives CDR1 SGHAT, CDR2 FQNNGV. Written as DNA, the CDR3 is TGTGCCAGCAGCTTCCAACAGGGGGTCACTGAAGCTTTCTTT. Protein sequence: CASSFQQGVTEAFF.

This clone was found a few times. CDR3 coding DNA: TGTGCCAGCAGTTACTCGTCCGGGGGGAATGAGCAGTTCTTC. Residues: CASSYSSGGNEQFF. J is TRBJ2-1 and V is TRBV6-5; the match to TRBD2 covers 7 bases. Trimming removed 0 bases from V and 7 bases from J; junction bases left unmatched: 3. CDR1 MNHEY and CDR2 SVGAGI come from the germline V gene. CDR3 length equals 14 residues.

The DNA of the CDR3 is TGTGCCAGCAGCTTAAGGACAGGGGGCGGTTCACCCCTCCACTTT. As protein: CASSLRTGGGSPLHF. The chain links TRBV5-6 to TRBJ1-6; 11 nucleotides agree with TRBD1. This CDR3 is 15 amino acids long. From germline, CDR1 is SGHDT and CDR2 YYEEEE. V lost 2 bases to trimming and J lost 9 bases; unmatched junction nucleotides: 4.

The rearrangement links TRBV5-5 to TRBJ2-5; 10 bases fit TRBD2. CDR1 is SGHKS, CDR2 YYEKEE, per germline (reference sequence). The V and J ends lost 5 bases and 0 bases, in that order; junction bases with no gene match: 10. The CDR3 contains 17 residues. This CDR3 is CASRLAASGGNQETQYF. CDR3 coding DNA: TGTGCCAGCAGACTTGCCGCTAGCGGGGGCAACCAAGAGACCCAGTACTTC.

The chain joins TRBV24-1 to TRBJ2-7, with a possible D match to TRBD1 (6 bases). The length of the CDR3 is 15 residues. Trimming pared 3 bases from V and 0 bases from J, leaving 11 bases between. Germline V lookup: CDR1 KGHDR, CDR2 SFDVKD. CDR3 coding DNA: TGTGCCACCAGTGATGTCACCAGGGGCTCCTACGAGCAGTACTTC. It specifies CATSDVTRGSYEQYF.

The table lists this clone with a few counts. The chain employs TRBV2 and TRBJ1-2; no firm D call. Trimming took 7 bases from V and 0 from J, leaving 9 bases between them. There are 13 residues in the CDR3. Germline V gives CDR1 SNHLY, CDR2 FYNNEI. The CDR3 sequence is CASNLQTNYGYTF. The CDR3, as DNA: TGTGCCAGCAACCTTCAGACTAACTATGGCTACACCTTC.

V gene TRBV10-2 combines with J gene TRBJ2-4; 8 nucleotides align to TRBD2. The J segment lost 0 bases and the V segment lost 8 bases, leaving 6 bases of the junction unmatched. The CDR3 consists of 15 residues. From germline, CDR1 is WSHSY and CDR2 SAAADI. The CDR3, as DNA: TGCGCCAGCCGTCGGGAGGGGTTAGCCAAAAACATTCAGTACTTC. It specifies CASRREGLAKNIQYF.

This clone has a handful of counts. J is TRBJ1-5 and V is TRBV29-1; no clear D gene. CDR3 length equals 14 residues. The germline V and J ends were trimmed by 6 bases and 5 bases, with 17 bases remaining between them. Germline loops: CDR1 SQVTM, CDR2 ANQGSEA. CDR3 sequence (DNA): TGCAGCGTCCCCCGGGTGGAGGCTGATCAGCCCCAGCATTTT. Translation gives CSVPRVEADQPQHF.

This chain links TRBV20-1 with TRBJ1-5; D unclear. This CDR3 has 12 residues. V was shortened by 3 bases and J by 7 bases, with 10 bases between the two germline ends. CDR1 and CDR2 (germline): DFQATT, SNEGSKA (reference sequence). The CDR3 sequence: CSASNSGQPQHF. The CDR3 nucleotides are TGCAGTGCTAGTAACTCCGGGCAGCCCCAGCATTTT.

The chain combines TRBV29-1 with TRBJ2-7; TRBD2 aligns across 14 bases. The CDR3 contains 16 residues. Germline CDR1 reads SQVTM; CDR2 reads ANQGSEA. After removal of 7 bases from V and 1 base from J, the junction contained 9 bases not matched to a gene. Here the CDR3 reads CSALTSGGALSYEQYF. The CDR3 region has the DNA TGCAGCGCACTGACTAGCGGGGGGGCCCTTTCCTACGAGCAGTACTTC.

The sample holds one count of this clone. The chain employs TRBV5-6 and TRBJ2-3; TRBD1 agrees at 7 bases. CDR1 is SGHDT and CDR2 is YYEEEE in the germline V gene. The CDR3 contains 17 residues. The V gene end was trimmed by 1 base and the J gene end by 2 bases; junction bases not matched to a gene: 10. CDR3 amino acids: CASSLLRGRPPTDTQYF. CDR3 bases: TGTGCCAGCAGCTTGTTGAGGGGGCGACCCCCCACAGATACGCAGTATTTT.

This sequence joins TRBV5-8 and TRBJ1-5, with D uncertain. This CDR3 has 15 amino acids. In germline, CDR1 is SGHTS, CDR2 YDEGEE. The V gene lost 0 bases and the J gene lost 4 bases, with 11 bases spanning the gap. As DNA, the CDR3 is TGTGCCAGCAGCTTGGGAAGCAGGAGGAATCAGCCCCAGCATTTT. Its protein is CASSLGSRRNQPQHF.

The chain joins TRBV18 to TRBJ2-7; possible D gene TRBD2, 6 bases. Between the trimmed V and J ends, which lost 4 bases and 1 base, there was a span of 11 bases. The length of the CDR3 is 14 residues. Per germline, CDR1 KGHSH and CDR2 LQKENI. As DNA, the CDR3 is TGTGCCAGCTCACAGACCGGGGGATCCTACGAGCAGTACTTC. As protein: CASSQTGGSYEQYF.

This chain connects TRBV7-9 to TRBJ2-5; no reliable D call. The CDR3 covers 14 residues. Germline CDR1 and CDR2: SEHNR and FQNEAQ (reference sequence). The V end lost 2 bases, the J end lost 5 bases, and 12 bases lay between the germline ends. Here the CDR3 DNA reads TGTGCCAGCAGCTTAAGGTCGGGTGGGGAGACCCAGTACTTC. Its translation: CASSLRSGGETQYF.

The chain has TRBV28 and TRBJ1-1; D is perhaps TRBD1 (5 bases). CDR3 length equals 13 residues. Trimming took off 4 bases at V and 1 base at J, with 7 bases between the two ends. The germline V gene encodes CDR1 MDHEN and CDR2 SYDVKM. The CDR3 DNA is TGTGCCAGCAGTTCCACAGGGAACACTGAAGCTTTCTTT. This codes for CASSSTGNTEAFF.